This entry describes one T cell receptor beta chain. Its antigen remains unknown. The sample originates from a study of post-analysis software for immune sequencing data. Sequencing libraries made from TCR beta cDNA carried unique molecular identifiers. MiXCR was run by TCRdb on the PCR reads, yielding one entry per CDR3 protein. Seen here are about 810,000 distinct CDR3 sequences, about 57% observed once, and the top ten hold approximately 4.3%. CDR1 and CDR2 (germline): LGHNT, FRNRAP. The CDR3 runs 12 residues. With 2 bases removed from V and 3 bases from J, the gap between germline ends came to 4 bases. Whole-study findings and limits: Clustering by F measure revealed strong co-clustering among samples prepared together in one batch. Comparison of patients with controls showed about 5 TRBV segments more frequent in patients, TRBV5-6, TRBV5-1 and TRBV20-1 among them.

This sequence joins TRBV12-5 and TRBJ1-1; D remains ambiguous. Sequenced input: blood. The sequence was obtained from a girl between 5 and 17 years old with multiple sclerosis. The CDR3 sequence is CASGLMYTEAFF. The CDR3, as DNA: TGTGCTAGTGGTTTGATGTACACTGAAGCTTTCTTT.